This T cell receptor (beta chain) came from a study of T-cell memory formation after mild COVID-19. Across the study: In these data, TCR clusters were largely donor specific.

Libraries for TCRalpha and TCRbeta carried sample barcodes and unique molecular identifiers via 5'RACE. One entry per CDR3 protein, called by TCRdb with MiXCR from the 5' RACE reads. The sample includes 450,000 to 700,000 distinct CDR3 sequences, 15% to 20% of them seen just once. Comment on this clonotype: Its specificity is unknown.

V shed 3 bases and J shed 0 bases, with 11 bases lying between them. CDR1 and CDR2 from the germline V gene are ENHRY and SYGVKD. The CDR3 runs to 15 residues. Study conclusions and caveats: A subset of responding clones appeared in pre-infection memory, suggesting cross-reactive memory joined.

This receptor was identified in an adult woman who had mild COVID-19 (a few samples of this study predate the infection). Cell type and time point are not known. The rearrangement uses TRBV10-3 and TRBJ1-1, with D possibly matching TRBD1 (6 bases). Sequences were obtained from PBMCs or a T cell subset sorted from them (not recorded which). The CDR3 reads CAISETGYMNTEAFF. The CDR3 coding sequence is TGTGCCATCAGTGAAACAGGGTACATGAACACTGAAGCTTTCTTT.